The 2 T cell receptor beta chains given below trace back to one sample, sequenced in a study of T cell responses to AZD1222 COVID-19 vaccine. Profiled with immunoSEQ multiplex PCR; TCRdb holds only in-frame clones, not every one. The table lists around 80,000 clones, roughly 80% of them singletons. This material consisted of peripheral blood, taken 28 days after the second AZD1222 dose. The receptor source for this set is an adult who received the AZD1222 COVID-19 vaccine.

The CDR3 DNA reads TGCGCCAGCAGCCAAGATAGGAGGAGCACAGATACGCAGTATTTT. This codes for CASSQDRRSTDTQYF. The chain uses TRBV4-3 and TRBJ2-3; maybe TRBD2 (5 bases). CDR1 is LGHNA, CDR2 YSLEER, per germline. Trimming shortened V by 0 bases and J by 0 bases, and 7 bases separated the two germline ends. The CDR3 is 15 amino acids.

The CDR3 loop is CASSPSSVSNTEAFF. In DNA, the CDR3 is TGTGCCAGCAGCCCCAGTTCGGTGTCGAACACTGAAGCTTTCTTT. J is TRBJ1-1 and V is TRBV9; no firm D call. Per germline, CDR1 SGDLS and CDR2 YYNGEE. V lost 4 bases and J lost 1, with 14 bases in between. There are 15 residues in the CDR3.